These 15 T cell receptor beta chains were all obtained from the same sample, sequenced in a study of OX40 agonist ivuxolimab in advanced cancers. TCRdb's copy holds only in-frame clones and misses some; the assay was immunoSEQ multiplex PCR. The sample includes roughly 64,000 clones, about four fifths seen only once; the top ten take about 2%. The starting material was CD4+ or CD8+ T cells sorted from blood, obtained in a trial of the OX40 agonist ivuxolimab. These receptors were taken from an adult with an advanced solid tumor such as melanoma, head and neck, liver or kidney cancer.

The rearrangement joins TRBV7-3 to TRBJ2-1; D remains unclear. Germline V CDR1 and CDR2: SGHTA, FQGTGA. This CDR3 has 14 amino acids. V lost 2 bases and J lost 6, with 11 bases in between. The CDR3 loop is CASSLDPTTNEQFF. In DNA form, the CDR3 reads TGTGCCAGCAGCTTAGATCCGACGACCAATGAGCAGTTCTTC.

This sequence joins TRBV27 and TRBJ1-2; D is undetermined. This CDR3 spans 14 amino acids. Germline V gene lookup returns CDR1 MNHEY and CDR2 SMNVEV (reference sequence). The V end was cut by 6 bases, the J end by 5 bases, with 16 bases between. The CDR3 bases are TGTGCCAGCAGCTCCACGGGCCGGTTGTATGGCTACACCTTC. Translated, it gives CASSSTGRLYGYTF.

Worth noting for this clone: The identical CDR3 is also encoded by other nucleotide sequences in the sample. As DNA, the CDR3 is TGCGCCAGCAGCCTGGACTCGAGCACAGATACGCAGTATTTT. As protein: CASSLDSSTDTQYF. The gene calls are TRBV5-1 and TRBJ2-3; TRBD2 is a possible D gene (5 bases). The CDR3 contains 14 residues. Germline CDR1 SGHRS, CDR2 YFSETQ. The germline V and J ends were trimmed by 4 bases and 0 bases, with 9 bases remaining between them.

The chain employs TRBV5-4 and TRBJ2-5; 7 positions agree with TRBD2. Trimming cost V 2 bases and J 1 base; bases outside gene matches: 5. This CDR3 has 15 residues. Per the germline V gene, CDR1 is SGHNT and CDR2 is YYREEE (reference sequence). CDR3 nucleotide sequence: TGTGCCAGCAGCTTTAGGCGGGAGTTCCAAGAGACCCAGTACTTC. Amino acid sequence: CASSFRREFQETQYF.

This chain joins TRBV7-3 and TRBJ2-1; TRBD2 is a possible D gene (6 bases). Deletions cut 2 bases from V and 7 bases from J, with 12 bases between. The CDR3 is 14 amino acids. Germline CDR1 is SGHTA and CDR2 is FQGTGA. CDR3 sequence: CASSLSYGSNEQFF. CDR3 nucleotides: TGTGCCAGCAGCTTATCCTACGGGAGTAATGAGCAGTTCTTC.

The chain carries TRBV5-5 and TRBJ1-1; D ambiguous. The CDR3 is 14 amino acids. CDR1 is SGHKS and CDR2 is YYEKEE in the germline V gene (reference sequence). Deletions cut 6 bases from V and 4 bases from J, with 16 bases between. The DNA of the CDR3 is TGTGCCAGCACCAGTTACGGCGGTGGCACTGAAGCTTTCTTT. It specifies CASTSYGGGTEAFF.

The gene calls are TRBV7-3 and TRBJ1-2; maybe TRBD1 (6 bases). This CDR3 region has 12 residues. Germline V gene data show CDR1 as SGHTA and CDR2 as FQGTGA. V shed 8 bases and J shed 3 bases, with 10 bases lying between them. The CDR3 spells CASGEGDYGYTF. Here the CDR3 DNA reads TGTGCCAGCGGGGAGGGGGACTATGGCTACACCTTC.

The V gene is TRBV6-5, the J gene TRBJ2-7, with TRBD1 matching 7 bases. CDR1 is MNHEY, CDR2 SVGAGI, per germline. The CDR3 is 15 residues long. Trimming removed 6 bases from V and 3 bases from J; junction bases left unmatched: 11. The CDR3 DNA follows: TGTGCCAGCAGACCGGGTCCGGGACAGTTCTACGAGCAGTACTTC. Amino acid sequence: CASRPGPGQFYEQYF.

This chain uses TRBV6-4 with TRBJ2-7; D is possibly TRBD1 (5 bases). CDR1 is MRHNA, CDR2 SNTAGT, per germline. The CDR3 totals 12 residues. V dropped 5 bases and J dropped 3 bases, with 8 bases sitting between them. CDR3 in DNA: TGTGCCAGCAGTAGACAGAGCTACGAGCAGTACTTC. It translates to CASSRQSYEQYF.

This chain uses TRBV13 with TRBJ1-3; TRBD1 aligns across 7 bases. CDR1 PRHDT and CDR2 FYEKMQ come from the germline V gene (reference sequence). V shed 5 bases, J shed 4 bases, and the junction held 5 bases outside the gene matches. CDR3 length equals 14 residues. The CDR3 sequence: CASSQQGLGNTIYF. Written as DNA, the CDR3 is TGTGCCAGCAGCCAACAGGGGTTAGGAAACACCATATATTTT. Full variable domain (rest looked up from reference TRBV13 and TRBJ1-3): AAGVIQSPRHLIKEKRETATLKCYPIPRHDTVYWYQQGPGQDPQFLISFYEKMQSDKGSIPDRFSAQQFSDYHSELNMSSLELGDSALYFCASSQQGLGNTIYFGEGSWLTVV.

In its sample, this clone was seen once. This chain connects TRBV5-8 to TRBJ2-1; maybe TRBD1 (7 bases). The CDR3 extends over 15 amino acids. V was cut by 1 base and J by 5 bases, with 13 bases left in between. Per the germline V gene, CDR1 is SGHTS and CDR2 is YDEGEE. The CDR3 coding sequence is TGTGCCAGCAGCTTGTGGAGGGGGCTGGACAATGAGCAGTTCTTC. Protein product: CASSLWRGLDNEQFF.

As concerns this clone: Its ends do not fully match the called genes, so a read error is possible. The CDR3 coding sequence is TGTGCTAGTGGTTTGGGAGTCCCTGGGCTGGTCTTC. This sequence encodes CASGLGVPGLVF. The chain recombines TRBV12-5 with TRBJ2-1, with D uncertain. The germline V gene encodes CDR1 LGHNT and CDR2 FRNRAP. The CDR3 is 12 amino acids.

The CDR3 loop is CASSLGAGVGVETQYF. As DNA, the CDR3 is TGTGCCAGCAGCTTGGGAGCAGGGGTAGGTGTGGAGACCCAGTACTTC. The chain couples TRBV5-8 to TRBJ2-5, with D maybe TRBD1 (6 bases). Trimming removed 0 bases at V and 5 bases at J, with 17 bases between. CDR1 is SGHTS and CDR2 is YDEGEE in the germline V gene. This CDR3 comprises 16 residues.

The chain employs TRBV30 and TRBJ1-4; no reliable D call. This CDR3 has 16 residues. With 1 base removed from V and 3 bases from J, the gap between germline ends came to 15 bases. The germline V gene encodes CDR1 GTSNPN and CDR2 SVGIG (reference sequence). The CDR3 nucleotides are TGTGCCTGGAGTGCGCTTGGAGGTGCAGCTAATGAAAAACTGTTTTTT. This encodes CAWSALGGAANEKLFF.

This chain's CDR3 is CASGSGEAGYEQYF. Written as DNA, the CDR3 is TGTGCTAGTGGTTCGGGGGAGGCGGGTTACGAGCAGTACTTC. The rearrangement uses TRBV12-5 and TRBJ2-7, with D tentatively TRBD2 (6 bases). V was trimmed by 4 bases and J by 4 bases, leaving 14 bases between them. This CDR3 region has 14 residues. Per the germline V gene, CDR1 is LGHNT and CDR2 is FRNRAP.